These T cell receptor beta chains were read from a single sample in a study of shared clonotypes between healthy human individuals. Here immunoSEQ multiplex PCR was the method, and the copy in TCRdb shows in-frame clones only, minus some. The sample contains fewer than 3 million clones, about nine tenths of which appear only once. Material: naive CD4+ T cells from PBMCs. These receptors were taken from a young man in good health. Some clones in this sample may be carry-over from other donors' samples. The conserved cysteine and the conserved F or W are not part of the CDR3 here. Rows give clone size only sometimes, using once, few, many, or a class for an expanded clone.

. | TRBV4-2 | ASSPQGVLRGGGEKLF
few | TRBV28 | ASAGTANTEAF
. | TRBV28 | ASSLFPGQGGNTEAF
. | TRBV28 | ASSLLSGELF
. | TRBV7-9 | ASSPRGAGVPLEQF
. | TRBV18 | ASSPSTGPETQY
. | TRBV18 | ASSPSGSTEAF
. | TRBV6-5 | ASSSLGTGAQY
. | TRBV7-4 | ATPPSGESSYEQY
. | TRBV2 | AGRDRAYEQY
. | TRBV25-1 | ASSEREQF
. | TRBV6-6 | ASSYSRRSYEQY
. | TRBV30 | AWRGRPYNEQF
. | TRBV6-5 | ASSYSRGGVYEQY
. | TRBV7-8 | ASSSPRGHGQF
. | TRBV9 | ASSIQGDRGGKLF
. | TRBV2 | ASSEIRGPYEQY
. | TRBV7-2 | ASSFRAGGTDTQY
. | TRBV29-1 | SVEVQTNEKLF
. | TRBV4-1 | ASSQEGTRVMKQY
. | TRBV27 | ASHLRAGGNTGELF
. | TRBV27 | ASSRGRGLGEKLF
. | TRBV29-1 | SVAGLQSSYEQY
. | TRBV7-9 | ASSLQPGHYTGELF